This T cell receptor (beta chain) emerged from a study of T cell changes during pregnancy in multiple sclerosis. Data came from immunoSEQ multiplex PCR; TCRdb stores just in-frame clones and leaves some out. The table has around 92,000 clones, approximately 93% seen once; the top ten hold 0.99%. Germline CDR1 reads SEHNR; CDR2 reads FQNEAQ (reference sequence). Trimming cost V 5 bases and J 0 bases, with 14 bases left between them. This CDR3 spans 16 amino acids. The TCR was taken from a female donor with multiple sclerosis, enrolled in a pregnancy study. This specimen consisted of peripheral blood, obtained after pregnancy. The chain carries TRBV7-9 and TRBJ2-1, with D perhaps TRBD2 (6 bases). The CDR3 loop is CASSTRLGSSYNEQFF. CDR3 DNA sequence: TGTGCCAGCAGCACCAGACTAGGGAGCTCCTACAATGAGCAGTTCTTC.